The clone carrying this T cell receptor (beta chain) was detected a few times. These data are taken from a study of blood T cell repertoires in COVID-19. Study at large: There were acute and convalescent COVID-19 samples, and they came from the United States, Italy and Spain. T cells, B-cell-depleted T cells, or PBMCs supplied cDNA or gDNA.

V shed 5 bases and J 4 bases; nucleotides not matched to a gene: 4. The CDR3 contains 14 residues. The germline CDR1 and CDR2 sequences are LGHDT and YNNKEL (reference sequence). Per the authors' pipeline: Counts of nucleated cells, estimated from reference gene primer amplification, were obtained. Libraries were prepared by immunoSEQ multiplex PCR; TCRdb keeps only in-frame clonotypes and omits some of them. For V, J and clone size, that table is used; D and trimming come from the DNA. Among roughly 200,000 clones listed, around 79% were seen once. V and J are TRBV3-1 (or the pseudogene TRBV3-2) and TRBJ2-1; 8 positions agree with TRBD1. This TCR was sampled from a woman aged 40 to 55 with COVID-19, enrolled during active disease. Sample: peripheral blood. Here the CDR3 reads CASSFGTGYNEQFF. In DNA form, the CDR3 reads TGTGCCAGCAGCTTCGGGACAGGTTACAATGAGCAGTTCTTC.